A single sample gave rise to the 19 T cell receptor beta chains below, sequenced in a study of T cells in Graves' hyperthyroidism and ophthalmopathy. RNA transcripts provided the source from which TCR beta CDR3 regions were amplified. First-round RT-PCR with HTBI primers amplified the TCR CDR3 region. TCRdb independently ran MiXCR on the multiplex PCR reads; one entry per CDR3 protein. The sample gives hundreds of thousands of distinct CDR3 sequences, around 15% of which show up once; around 4% is in the top ten. Input material: blood. The origin of the receptors is a woman aged 30 to 39 with Graves' hyperthyroidism.

This clonotype occurred many times. The CDR3 reads CASSQTGGHEQYF. CDR3 bases: TGTGCCAGCAGCCAGACGGGAGGGCACGAGCAGTACTTC. V and J are TRBV3-1 and TRBJ2-7; TRBD2 agrees at 8 bases. The CDR3 has 13 residues. Trimming took 3 bases from V and 5 from J; bases not matched to a gene: 3. The germline gives CDR1 LGHDT, CDR2 YNNKEL (reference sequence).

In this sample, this clonotype turned up many times. J is TRBJ2-5 and V is TRBV2; D is perhaps TRBD1 (6 bases). The germline V gene encodes CDR1 SNHLY and CDR2 FYNNEI. Trimming left V 8 bases short and J 1 base short, with 11 bases between. This CDR3 has 13 amino acids. This CDR3 reads CASARQAQETQYF. Here the CDR3 DNA reads TGTGCCAGCGCTCGACAGGCCCAAGAGACCCAGTACTTC.

This sequence joins TRBV5-4 and TRBJ1-1, with a weak D call TRBD1 (6 bases). Germline V lookup: CDR1 SGHNT, CDR2 YYREEE (reference sequence). The germline V and J ends were trimmed by 5 bases and 4 bases, with 18 bases remaining between them. This CDR3 contains 15 residues. The CDR3 region has the DNA TGTGCCAGCAGTCCTGCCTCGTCCAGGGGCACTGAAGCTTTCTTT. Protein product: CASSPASSRGTEAFF. The full variable domain, in which reference TRBV5-4 and TRBJ1-1 provide the parts outside the CDR3, is ETGVTQSPTHLIKTRGQQVTLRCSSQSGHNTVSWYQQALGQGPQFIFQYYREEENGRGNFPPRFSGLQFPNYSSELNVNALELDDSALYLCASSPASSRGTEAFFGQGTRLTVV.

The rearrangement joins TRBV28 to TRBJ2-7; 8 nucleotides align to TRBD2. V lost 6 bases, J lost 3 bases, and 10 bases stayed unmatched. The CDR3 sequence is 15 residues long. Germline V gene data show CDR1 as MDHEN and CDR2 as SYDVKM. As DNA, the CDR3 is TGTGCCAGCAGGACCGCCGGGGGGGAAGGCTACGAGCAGTACTTC. It specifies CASRTAGGEGYEQYF.

The gene calls are TRBV25-1 and TRBJ2-1, with 16 bases fitting TRBD2. Germline V gene lookup returns CDR1 MGHDK and CDR2 SYGVNS. V shed 1 base, J shed 8 bases, and the junction held 8 bases outside the gene matches. This CDR3 comprises 18 residues. CDR3 in amino acids: CASSESGTSGRASDEQFF. The CDR3 DNA is TGTGCCAGCAGTGAATCGGGGACTAGCGGGAGGGCCAGCGATGAGCAGTTCTTC.

This clonotype occurred many times. The V call is TRBV28, the J call TRBJ1-4, with 9 bases fitting TRBD1. Germline V CDR1 and CDR2: MDHEN, SYDVKM. This CDR3 has 13 amino acids. V lost 8 bases, J lost 7 bases, and 5 bases stayed unmatched. CDR3 in DNA: TGTGCCAGCGAGGACAGGGGAACTGAAAAACTGTTTTTT. This gives the protein CASEDRGTEKLFF.

In regard to this clonotype: Relative to the germline gene, one junction end is altered; a read error may explain this. This chain connects TRBV7-9 to TRBJ2-7, with 8 nucleotides matching TRBD1. The CDR3 extends over 16 amino acids. CDR1 is SEHNR, CDR2 FQNEAQ, per germline (reference sequence). CDR3 sequence: CASSLGQGASSYAQYF. The DNA of the CDR3 is TGTGCCAGCAGCTTAGGGCAGGGGGCGAGCTCCTACGCGCAGTACTTC.

This clonotype has ten or more counts. The rearrangement uses TRBV27 and TRBJ2-1, with D tentatively TRBD2 (6 bases). Germline CDR1 is MNHEY and CDR2 is SMNVEV (reference sequence). CDR3 length: 13 amino acids. Between the trimmed V and J ends, which lost 6 bases and 7 bases, there was a span of 13 bases. CDR3 sequence: CASSGSSKNEQFF. The DNA of the CDR3 is TGTGCCAGCAGCGGGAGTTCCAAAAATGAGCAGTTCTTC.

The gene calls are TRBV4-2 and TRBJ2-7, with a possible D match to TRBD1 (6 bases). Germline V gives CDR1 LGHNA, CDR2 YNFKEQ. The CDR3 spans 16 residues. Deletions cut 0 bases from V and 1 base from J, with 13 bases between. The CDR3 DNA follows: TGTGCCAGCAGCCAAGACTCGGACAGTGATTCCTACGAGCAGTACTTC. Amino acids: CASSQDSDSDSYEQYF.

This clonotype was seen many times. The genes are TRBV28 and TRBJ1-5; D unclear. The CDR3 loop spans 15 amino acids. Per germline, CDR1 MDHEN and CDR2 SYDVKM. Between the trimmed V and J ends, which lost 2 bases and 0 bases, there was a span of 8 bases. CDR3 protein: CASSLNILSNQPQHF. The CDR3, as DNA: TGTGCCAGCAGTTTAAACATCCTTAGCAATCAGCCCCAGCATTTT.

Note on this clonotype: A read error may be the cause here, since a much bigger clone is one base away. The chain has TRBV6-1 and TRBJ1-1; D not certain. The CDR3 sequence is 12 residues long. Germline-derived CDR1 and CDR2 are MNHNS and SASEGT. The CDR3 region is CASRLVNTGAFF. The DNA of the CDR3 is TGTGCCAGTCGCCTAGTGAACACTGGAGCTTTCTTT.

As regards this clonotype: Possible read error: a much larger clone is one base away. Here the CDR3 omits its conserved ending phenylalanine or tryptophan, so a read error is the likely source. The gene calls are TRBV28 and TRBJ1-1; D gene uncertain. CDR1 is MDHEN and CDR2 is SYDVKM in the germline V gene. The CDR3 runs 16 residues. The V end was cut by 3 bases, the J end by 2 bases, with 16 bases between. DNA for the CDR3: TGTGCCAGCAGTTTGAAGGGCAGGCGATCAAACACTGAAGCTTTCTCT. It codes for CASSLKGRRSNTEAFS.

This clonotype was detected only a few times. This chain uses TRBV3-1 with TRBJ2-3; a possible D gene is TRBD1 (6 bases). V lost 3 bases to trimming and J lost 2 bases, with 15 bases between them. This CDR3 is 16 amino acids long. Per germline, CDR1 LGHDT and CDR2 YNNKEL (reference sequence). The CDR3 is CASSHPGETVTDTQYF. The DNA of the CDR3 is TGTGCCAGCAGCCACCCAGGGGAGACCGTCACAGATACGCAGTATTTT.

There are many counts of this clonotype. The chain links TRBV3-1 to TRBJ1-3; maybe TRBD1 (5 bases). Per the germline V gene, CDR1 is LGHDT and CDR2 is YNNKEL (reference sequence). V lost 1 base and J lost 0, with 10 bases in between. CDR3 size: 16 residues. The CDR3 region is CASSQGWGGSGNTIYF. The CDR3 DNA sequence: TGTGCCAGCAGCCAAGGATGGGGGGGCTCTGGAAACACCATATATTTT.

At least ten counts were recorded for this clonotype. V usage is TRBV27 and J usage is TRBJ2-1; 13 bases are a match to TRBD2. This CDR3 is 16 amino acids long. Germline CDR1 is MNHEY and CDR2 is SMNVEV (reference sequence). V lost 6 bases, J lost 4 bases, and 6 bases stayed unmatched. CDR3 sequence reads: CASSGLAGDGYNEQFF. CDR3 nucleotide sequence: TGTGCCAGCAGCGGACTAGCGGGAGATGGATACAATGAGCAGTTCTTC.

The rearrangement joins TRBV18 to TRBJ1-5; TRBD1 might be the D (5 bases). Between the trimmed V and J ends, which lost 0 bases and 7 bases, there was a span of 7 bases. This CDR3 spans 13 amino acids. CDR1 is KGHSH and CDR2 is LQKENI in the germline V gene. CDR3 in amino acids: CASSPPWGQPQHF. CDR3 DNA: TGTGCCAGCTCACCACCGTGGGGGCAGCCCCAGCATTTT.

This clonotype was counted at least ten times. The chain combines TRBV28 with TRBJ1-1; D unresolved. Per the germline V gene, CDR1 is MDHEN and CDR2 is SYDVKM. CDR3 length: 13 residues. The V end lost 3 bases, the J end lost 4 bases, and 9 bases lay between the germline ends. The CDR3 sequence is CASSFSRATEAFF. The CDR3 DNA is TGTGCCAGCAGTTTTTCGAGGGCCACTGAAGCTTTCTTT.

This clonotype was counted ten times or more. The chain has TRBV5-1 and TRBJ2-7, with D hard to call. This CDR3 spans 15 amino acids. Trimming pared 1 base from V and 2 bases from J, leaving 13 bases between. CDR1 is SGHRS, CDR2 YFSETQ, per germline. CDR3 bases: TGCGCCAGCAGCTTGAGTGACAACGGAGCCTACGAGCAGTACTTC. Its translation is CASSLSDNGAYEQYF.

The chain links TRBV7-9 to TRBJ2-1, with 7 bases lining up with TRBD2. Germline V gene sequence: CDR1 SEHNR, CDR2 FQNEAQ (reference sequence). V gave up 3 bases and J gave up 7 bases; unmatched junction bases: 12. The CDR3 contains 16 residues. The CDR3 region is CASSFGLGGSLNEQFF. The CDR3 DNA is TGTGCCAGCAGCTTTGGACTTGGCGGGAGTTTAAATGAGCAGTTCTTC.